These T cell receptor beta chains were read from a single sample in a study of T cell responses to AZD1222 COVID-19 vaccine. The table came from immunoSEQ multiplex PCR; TCRdb's copy has only in-frame clones and leaves some out. Among about 57,000 clones listed, approximately 84% were seen once. Material: peripheral blood, obtained on day 0 of AZD1222 vaccination. Receptors were obtained from an adult in good health. Both conserved end residues are part of each CDR3. A D gene is named only where the DNA matches it firmly. The size entry is marked missing in some rows and otherwise reads once, few, many or a size class.

TRBV6-5	.	TRBD1	TRBJ1-1	CASKRQGLYTEAFF	TGTGCCAGCAAAAGACAGGGCTTGTACACTGAAGCTTTCTTT
TRBV19	.	.	TRBJ1-1	CASSKQGDTEAFF	TGTGCCAGTAGCAAACAGGGAGACACTGAAGCTTTCTTT
TRBV2	.	.	TRBJ1-5	CASNMDSIGNQPQHF	TGTGCCAGCAACATGGACAGTATCGGCAATCAGCCCCAGCATTTT
TRBV3-1/TRBV3-2	.	.	TRBJ1-5	CASSQCQPQHF	TGTGCCAGCAGCCAATGTCAGCCCCAGCATTTT
TRBV30	.	TRBD1	TRBJ1-2	CAWSYRGGYTF	TGTGCCTGGAGTTACAGGGGTGGCTACACCTTC
TRBV6-5	few	.	TRBJ2-5	CASSYSQGAGQETQYF	TGTGCCAGCAGTTACTCGCAGGGAGCTGGACAAGAGACCCAGTACTTC
TRBV20-1	.	.	TRBJ1-3	CSARSEDTIYF	TGCAGTGCTAGAAGCGAGGACACCATATATTTT
TRBV7-9	once	.	TRBJ1-2	CASSLAQGLTNYGYTF	TGTGCCAGCAGCTTAGCGCAGGGACTTACTAACTATGGCTACACCTTC
TRBV7-9	once	TRBD2	TRBJ2-2	CASIRSSGSNTGELFF	TGTGCCAGCATACGCTCTAGCGGGAGTAACACCGGGGAGCTGTTTTTT
TRBV29-1	.	.	TRBJ2-3	CSANPSENTDTQYF	TGCAGCGCCAACCCTAGCGAAAACACAGATACGCAGTATTTT
TRBV5-1	.	TRBD2	TRBJ2-3	CASSPGLAGVGSDTQYF	TGCGCCAGCAGCCCAGGACTAGCGGGAGTAGGATCAGATACGCAGTATTTT
TRBV29-1	.	TRBD2	TRBJ2-7	CSVEDRLAGEQYF	TGCAGCGTTGAAGATCGACTAGCCGGCGAGCAGTACTTC
TRBV10-2	.	.	TRBJ1-3	CASSGEGTRNTIYF	TGCGCCAGCAGTGGAGAGGGCACAAGAAACACCATATATTTT
TRBV12-3/TRBV12-4	few	.	TRBJ1-1	CASSLGPGTEAFF	TGTGCCAGCAGTTTAGGTCCTGGAACTGAAGCTTTCTTT
TRBV10-3	.	.	TRBJ2-2	CAIRGNTGELFF	TGTGCCATTAGGGGGAACACCGGGGAGCTGTTTTTT
TRBV9	.	.	TRBJ2-2	CASSAELNTGELFF	TGTGCCAGCAGCGCCGAGTTAAACACCGGGGAGCTGTTTTTT
TRBV4-3	few	TRBD2	TRBJ2-1	CASSQLGPVAGYNEQFF	TGCGCCAGCAGCCAATTAGGGCCCGTAGCGGGCTACAATGAGCAGTTCTTC
TRBV29-1	.	TRBD2	TRBJ2-3	CSVDRLAGGTDTQYF	TGCAGCGTTGATCGCCTAGCGGGAGGCACAGATACGCAGTATTTT
TRBV24-1	.	TRBD1	TRBJ2-2	CATSDAARDRGTGELFF	TGTGCCACCAGTGATGCCGCCCGGGACAGGGGTACCGGGGAGCTGTTTTTT
TRBV6-2/TRBV6-3	.	.	TRBJ2-1	CASSYSMYNEQFF	TGTGCCAGCAGTTACTCGATGTACAATGAGCAGTTCTTC
TRBV28	.	.	TRBJ2-1	CASSLLTTVNEQFF	TGTGCCAGCAGTTTACTAACTACCGTGAATGAGCAGTTCTTC
TRBV30	once	.	TRBJ1-1	CAWTSGYTEAFF	TGTGCCTGGACCAGTGGTTACACTGAAGCTTTCTTT
TRBV24-1	.	.	TRBJ2-7	CAPTTYYEQYF	TGTGCCCCCACCACGTACTACGAGCAGTACTTC
TRBV18	.	.	TRBJ2-4	CASSPDLAKNIQYF	TGTGCCAGCTCACCGGACCTAGCCAAAAACATTCAGTACTTC
TRBV6-1	.	.	TRBJ1-5	CASSEARTAFNQPQHF	TGTGCCAGCAGTGAAGCTCGGACGGCCTTCAATCAGCCCCAGCATTTT
TRBV6-5	.	.	TRBJ1-6	CASGPGSYNSPLHF	TGTGCCAGCGGTCCCGGCTCCTATAATTCACCCCTCCACTTT
TRBV19	.	TRBD2	TRBJ2-7	CASSIDWTSGSSYEQYF	TGTGCCAGTAGTATAGATTGGACTAGCGGGAGCTCCTACGAGCAGTACTTC
TRBV6-6	.	.	TRBJ2-2	CASRPGQSTGELFF	TGTGCCAGCAGGCCGGGGCAGAGCACCGGGGAGCTGTTTTTT
TRBV7-8	.	TRBD2	TRBJ2-7	CASSLQGLAGSYEQYF	TGTGCCAGCAGCTTACAGGGACTAGCGGGATCCTACGAGCAGTACTTC
TRBV27	few	TRBD1	TRBJ1-1	CASSQGRGRGSTEAFF	TGTGCCAGCAGCCAAGGCAGGGGGAGAGGTAGCACTGAAGCTTTCTTT
TRBV7-2	.	.	TRBJ1-2	CASSPQDSDYYGYTF	TGTGCCAGCAGCCCTCAGGACAGTGATTACTATGGCTACACCTTC
TRBV7-3	.	TRBD1	TRBJ2-6	CASSLRGQGILGLSGANVLTF	TGTGCCAGCAGCTTAAGGGGACAGGGGATATTAGGCCTCTCTGGGGCCAACGTCCTGACTTTC
TRBV7-9	.	.	TRBJ2-3	CASSHEGGRDTQYF	TGTGCCAGCAGCCACGAGGGTGGAAGAGATACGCAGTATTTT
TRBV19	.	.	TRBJ1-2	CASGYGYTF	TGTGCCAGTGGTTATGGCTACACCTTC
TRBV6-5	.	.	TRBJ1-1	CASSYSPSMNTEAFF	TGTGCCAGCAGTTACTCGCCCAGCATGAACACTGAAGCTTTCTTT
TRBV19	few	TRBD1	TRBJ1-1	CASRDRDMNTEAFF	TGTGCCAGTAGGGACAGGGATATGAACACTGAAGCTTTCTTT
TRBV19	.	.	TRBJ1-1	CASSGSGATEAFF	TGTGCCAGTAGTGGGTCAGGTGCGACTGAAGCTTTCTTT
TRBV7-9	.	.	TRBJ2-7	CASSLWAGLSSYEQYF	TGTGCCAGCAGCTTATGGGCCGGATTAAGCTCCTACGAGCAGTACTTC
TRBV28	.	.	TRBJ1-1	CASSRRVQRAFF	TGTGCCAGCAGTAGGAGGGTTCAGAGAGCTTTCTTT
TRBV19	.	.	TRBJ1-1	CASSWGGTEAFF	TGTGCCAGTAGTTGGGGTGGAACTGAAGCTTTCTTT
TRBV10-3	.	TRBD2	TRBJ2-1	CAISVGSGINDDEQFF	TGTGCCATCAGTGTGGGTAGCGGGATAAATGACGATGAGCAGTTCTTC
TRBV28	.	.	TRBJ2-7	CASRNDRDSGEQYF	TGTGCCAGCAGGAACGACAGGGACTCTGGGGAGCAGTACTTC
TRBV3-1/TRBV3-2	once	TRBD2	TRBJ2-1	CASSPSASGLYNEQFF	TGTGCCAGCAGCCCTTCGGCTAGCGGCCTCTACAATGAGCAGTTCTTC
TRBV6-5	.	TRBD1	TRBJ1-2	CASTPTGRYGYTF	TGTGCCAGCACCCCGACAGGGCGCTATGGCTACACCTTC
TRBV5-8	once	TRBD1	TRBJ1-5	CASSLPGQGSNQPQHF	TGTGCCAGCAGCTTGCCCGGACAGGGTAGCAATCAGCCCCAGCATTTT
TRBV27	few	TRBD2	TRBJ2-7	CASSLLPGLTYEQYF	TGTGCCAGCAGTTTACTTCCGGGACTAACCTACGAGCAGTACTTC
TRBV7-2	once	TRBD2	TRBJ2-1	CASSLGLAVYNEQFF	TGTGCCAGCAGCCTAGGACTAGCGGTATACAATGAGCAGTTCTTC